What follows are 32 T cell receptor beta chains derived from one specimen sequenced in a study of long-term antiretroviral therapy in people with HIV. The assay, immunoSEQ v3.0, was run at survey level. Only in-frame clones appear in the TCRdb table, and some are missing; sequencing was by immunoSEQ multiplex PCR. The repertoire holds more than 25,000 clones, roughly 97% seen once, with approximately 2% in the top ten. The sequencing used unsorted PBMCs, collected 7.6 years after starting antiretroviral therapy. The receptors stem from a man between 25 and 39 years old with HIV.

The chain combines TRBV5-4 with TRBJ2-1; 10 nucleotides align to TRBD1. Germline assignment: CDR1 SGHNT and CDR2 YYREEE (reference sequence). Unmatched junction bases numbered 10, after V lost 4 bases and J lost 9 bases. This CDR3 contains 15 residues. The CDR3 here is CASSAPGTGASEQFF. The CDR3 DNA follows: TGTGCCAGCAGCGCACCCGGGACAGGGGCAAGTGAGCAGTTCTTC.

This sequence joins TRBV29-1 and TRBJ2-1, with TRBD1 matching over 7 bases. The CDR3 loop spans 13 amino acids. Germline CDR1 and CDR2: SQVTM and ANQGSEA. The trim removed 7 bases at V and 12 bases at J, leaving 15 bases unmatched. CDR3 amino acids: CSALGTDSRGQFF. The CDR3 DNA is TGCAGCGCATTAGGGACAGATTCTCGAGGGCAGTTCTTC.

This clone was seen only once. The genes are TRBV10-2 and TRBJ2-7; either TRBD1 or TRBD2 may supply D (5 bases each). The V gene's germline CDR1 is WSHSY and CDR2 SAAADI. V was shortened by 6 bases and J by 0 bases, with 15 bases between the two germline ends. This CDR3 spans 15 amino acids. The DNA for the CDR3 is TGCGCCAGCAGCCAAACGGGACCAAGCTCCTACGAGCAGTACTTC. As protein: CASSQTGPSSYEQYF.

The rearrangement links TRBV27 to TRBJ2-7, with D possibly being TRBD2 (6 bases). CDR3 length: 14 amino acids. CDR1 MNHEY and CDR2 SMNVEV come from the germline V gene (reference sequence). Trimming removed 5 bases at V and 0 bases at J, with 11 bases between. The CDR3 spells CASSQRTNSYEQYF. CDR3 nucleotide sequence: TGTGCCAGCAGTCAAAGGACTAACTCCTACGAGCAGTACTTC.

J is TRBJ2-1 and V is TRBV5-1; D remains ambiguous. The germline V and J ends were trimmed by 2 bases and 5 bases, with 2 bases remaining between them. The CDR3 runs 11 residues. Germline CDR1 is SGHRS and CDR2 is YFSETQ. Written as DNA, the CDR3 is TGCGCCAGCAGCTTAAACAATGAGCAGTTCTTC. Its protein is CASSLNNEQFF.

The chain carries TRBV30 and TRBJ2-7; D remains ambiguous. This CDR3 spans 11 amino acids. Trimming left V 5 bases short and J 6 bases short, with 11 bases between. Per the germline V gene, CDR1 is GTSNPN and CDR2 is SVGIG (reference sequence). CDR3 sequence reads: CAWGDRSEQYF. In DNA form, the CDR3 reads TGTGCCTGGGGGGATCGTTCCGAGCAGTACTTC.

The CDR3: CASSSNPRGSGELFF. CDR3 coding DNA: TGCGCCAGCAGCTCTAACCCTCGGGGGTCCGGGGAGCTGTTTTTT. The chain joins TRBV5-1 to TRBJ2-2, with D perhaps matching TRBD2 (6 bases). The CDR3 is 15 residues long. Germline V gene sequence: CDR1 SGHRS, CDR2 YFSETQ. V lost 3 bases, J lost 6 bases, and 15 bases lay in between.

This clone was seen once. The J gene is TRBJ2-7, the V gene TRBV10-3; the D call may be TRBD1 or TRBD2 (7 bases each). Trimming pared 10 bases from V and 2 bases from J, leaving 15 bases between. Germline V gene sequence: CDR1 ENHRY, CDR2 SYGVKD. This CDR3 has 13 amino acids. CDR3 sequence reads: CASGGQSAYEQYF. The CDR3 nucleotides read TGTGCCAGCGGGGGACAGTCGGCCTACGAGCAGTACTTC.

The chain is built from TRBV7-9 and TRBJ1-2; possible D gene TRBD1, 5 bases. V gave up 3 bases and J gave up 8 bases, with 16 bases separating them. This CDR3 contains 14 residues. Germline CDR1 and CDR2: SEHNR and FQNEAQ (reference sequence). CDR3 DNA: TGTGCCAGCAGCTTCGACGGGCCAGGGAGAGGCTACACCTTC. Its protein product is CASSFDGPGRGYTF.

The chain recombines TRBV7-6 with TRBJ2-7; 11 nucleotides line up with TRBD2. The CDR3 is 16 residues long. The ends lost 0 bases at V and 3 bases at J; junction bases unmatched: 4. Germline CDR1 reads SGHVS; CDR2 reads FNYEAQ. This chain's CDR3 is CASSLAGTSGFYEQYF. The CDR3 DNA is TGTGCCAGCAGCTTAGCCGGGACTAGCGGATTCTACGAGCAGTACTTC.

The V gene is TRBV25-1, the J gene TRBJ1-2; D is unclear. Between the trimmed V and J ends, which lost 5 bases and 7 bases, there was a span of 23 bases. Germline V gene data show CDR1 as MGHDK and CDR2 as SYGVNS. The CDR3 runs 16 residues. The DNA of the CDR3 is TGTGCCAGCAGTCCCCACCGCAACACAAAGATAATTGGCTACACCTTC. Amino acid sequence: CASSPHRNTKIIGYTF.

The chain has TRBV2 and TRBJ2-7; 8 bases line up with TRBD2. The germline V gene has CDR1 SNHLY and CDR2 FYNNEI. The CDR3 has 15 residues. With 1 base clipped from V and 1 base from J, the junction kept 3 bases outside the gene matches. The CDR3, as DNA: TGTGCCAGCAGTGAAGGCCTAGCGGGTTCCTACGAGCAGTACTTC. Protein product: CASSEGLAGSYEQYF.

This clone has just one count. The CDR3 bases are TGTGCCTGCGGCGGGGCGGGGAGTGAGACCCAGTACTTC. This sequence encodes CACGGAGSETQYF. The V call is TRBV30, the J call TRBJ2-5; a possible D gene is TRBD2 (6 bases). The V end was cut by 6 bases, the J end by 5 bases, with 16 bases between. Per the germline V gene, CDR1 is GTSNPN and CDR2 is SVGIG (reference sequence). CDR3 length equals 13 residues.

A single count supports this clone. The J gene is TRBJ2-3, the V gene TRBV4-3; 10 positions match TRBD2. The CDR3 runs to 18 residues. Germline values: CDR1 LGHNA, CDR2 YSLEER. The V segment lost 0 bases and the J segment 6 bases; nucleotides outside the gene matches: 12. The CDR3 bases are TGCGCCAGCAGCCAAGATATGGGTAGCGGGGGGCCAGGGGATACGCAGTATTTT. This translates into CASSQDMGSGGPGDTQYF.

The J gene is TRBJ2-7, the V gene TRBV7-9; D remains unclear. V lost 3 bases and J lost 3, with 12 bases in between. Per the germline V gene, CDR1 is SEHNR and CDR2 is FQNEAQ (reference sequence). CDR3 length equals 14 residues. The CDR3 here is CASSFTLGNYEQYF. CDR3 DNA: TGTGCCAGCAGCTTTACCCTTGGCAACTACGAGCAGTACTTC.

The CDR3 DNA sequence: TGCGCCAGCAGCCACTCCGGTAGGGGTGCAGATACGCAGTATTTT. This translates into CASSHSGRGADTQYF. V is TRBV4-1 and J is TRBJ2-3; possibly TRBD1 for D (5 bases). The V end lost 3 bases, the J end lost 4 bases, and 14 bases lay between the germline ends. Germline values: CDR1 MGHRA, CDR2 YSYEKL. This CDR3 comprises 15 residues.

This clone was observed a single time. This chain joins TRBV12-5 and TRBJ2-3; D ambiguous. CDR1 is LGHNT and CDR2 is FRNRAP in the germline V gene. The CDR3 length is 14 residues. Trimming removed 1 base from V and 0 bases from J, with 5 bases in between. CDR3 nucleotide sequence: TGTGCTAGTGGTTTGGGCAGTAGCACAGATACGCAGTATTTT. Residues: CASGLGSSTDTQYF.

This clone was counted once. The CDR3 region is CASSQASGFYTEAFF. The CDR3 bases are TGCGCCAGCAGCCAAGCCTCAGGGTTTTACACTGAAGCTTTCTTT. The genes are TRBV4-3 and TRBJ1-1; weak D call: TRBD1 (5 bases). Trimming left V 1 base short and J 3 bases short, with 12 bases between. Germline V gene lookup returns CDR1 LGHNA and CDR2 YSLEER. This CDR3 spans 15 amino acids.

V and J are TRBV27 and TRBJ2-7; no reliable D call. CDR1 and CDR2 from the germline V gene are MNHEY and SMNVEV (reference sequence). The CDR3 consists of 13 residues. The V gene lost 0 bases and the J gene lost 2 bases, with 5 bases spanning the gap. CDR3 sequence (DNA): TGTGCCAGCAGTTTATCGGCCCCCTACGAGCAGTACTTC. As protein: CASSLSAPYEQYF.

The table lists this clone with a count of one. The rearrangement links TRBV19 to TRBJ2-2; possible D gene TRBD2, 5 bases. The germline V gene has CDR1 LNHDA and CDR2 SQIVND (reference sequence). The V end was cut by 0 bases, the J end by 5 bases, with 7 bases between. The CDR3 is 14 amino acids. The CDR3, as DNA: TGTGCCAGTAGTATAGATCGAGGGACCGGGGAGCTGTTTTTT. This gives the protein CASSIDRGTGELFF.

CDR3 amino acids: CASSQGKGNTIYF. The DNA of the CDR3 is TGTGCCAGCAGCCAGGGGAAGGGAAACACCATATATTTT. V is TRBV7-6 and J is TRBJ1-3; a weak D match, TRBD1 (6 bases). V shed 5 bases and J shed 4 bases, with 9 bases lying between them. The CDR3 spans 13 residues. Germline loops: CDR1 SGHVS, CDR2 FNYEAQ.

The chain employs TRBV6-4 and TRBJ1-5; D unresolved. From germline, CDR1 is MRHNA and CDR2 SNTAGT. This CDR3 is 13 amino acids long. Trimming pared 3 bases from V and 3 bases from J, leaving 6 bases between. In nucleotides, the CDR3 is TGTGCCAGCAGTGAAGGTGTCAATCAGCCCCAGCATTTT. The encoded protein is CASSEGVNQPQHF.

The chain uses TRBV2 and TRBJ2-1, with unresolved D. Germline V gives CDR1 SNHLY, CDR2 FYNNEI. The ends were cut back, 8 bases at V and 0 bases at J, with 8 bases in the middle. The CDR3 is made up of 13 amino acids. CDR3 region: CASVRSSYNEQFF. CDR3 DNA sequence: TGTGCCAGCGTCCGGAGCTCCTACAATGAGCAGTTCTTC.

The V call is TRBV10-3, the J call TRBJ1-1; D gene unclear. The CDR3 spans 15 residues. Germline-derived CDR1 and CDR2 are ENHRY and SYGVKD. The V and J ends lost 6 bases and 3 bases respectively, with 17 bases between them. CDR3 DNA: TGTGCCATCAGCGAAAGCTTCGATCCCGACACTGAAGCTTTCTTT. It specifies CAISESFDPDTEAFF.

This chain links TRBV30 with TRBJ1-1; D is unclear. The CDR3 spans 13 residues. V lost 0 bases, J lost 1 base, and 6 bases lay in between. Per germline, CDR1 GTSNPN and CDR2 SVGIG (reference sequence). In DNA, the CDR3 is TGTGCCTGGAGTGTACCGGAGAACACTGAAGCTTTCTTT. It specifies CAWSVPENTEAFF.

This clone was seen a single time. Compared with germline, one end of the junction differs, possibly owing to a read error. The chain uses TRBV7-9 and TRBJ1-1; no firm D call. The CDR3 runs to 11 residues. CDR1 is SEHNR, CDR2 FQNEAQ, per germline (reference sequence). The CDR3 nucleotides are TGTGCCAGCAGCTACTTGGGTTTCGGAATCTTT. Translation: CASSYLGFGIF.

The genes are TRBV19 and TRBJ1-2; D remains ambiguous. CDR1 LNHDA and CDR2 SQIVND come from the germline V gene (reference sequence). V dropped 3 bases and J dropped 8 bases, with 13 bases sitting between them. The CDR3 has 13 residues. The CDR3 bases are TGTGCCAGTAGTATCTTTGGAGGGCAAGGCTACACCTTC. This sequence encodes CASSIFGGQGYTF.

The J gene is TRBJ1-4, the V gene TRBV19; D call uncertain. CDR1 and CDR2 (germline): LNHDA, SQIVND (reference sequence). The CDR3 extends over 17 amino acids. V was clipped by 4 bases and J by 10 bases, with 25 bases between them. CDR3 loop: CASSTPITGRISGKLFF. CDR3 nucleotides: TGTGCCAGTAGTACGCCCATCACCGGACGGATTTCGGGAAAACTGTTTTTT.

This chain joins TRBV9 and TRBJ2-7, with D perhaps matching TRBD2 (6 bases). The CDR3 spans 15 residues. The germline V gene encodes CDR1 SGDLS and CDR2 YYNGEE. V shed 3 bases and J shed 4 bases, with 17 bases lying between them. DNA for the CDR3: TGTGCCAGCAGCGAGGGGAGGTTTCCGCGTTACGAGCAGTACTTC. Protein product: CASSEGRFPRYEQYF.

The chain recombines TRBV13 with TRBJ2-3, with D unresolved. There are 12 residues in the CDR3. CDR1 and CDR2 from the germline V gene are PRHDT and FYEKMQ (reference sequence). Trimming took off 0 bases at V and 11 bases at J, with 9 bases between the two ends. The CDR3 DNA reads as TGTGCCAGCAGCTTAGGGGTGTCGGAGCAGTATTTT. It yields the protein CASSLGVSEQYF.

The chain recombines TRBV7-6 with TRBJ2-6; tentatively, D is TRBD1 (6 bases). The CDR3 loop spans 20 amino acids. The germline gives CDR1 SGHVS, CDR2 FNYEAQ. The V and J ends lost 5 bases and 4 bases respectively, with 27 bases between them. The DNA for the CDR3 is TGTGCCAGCAGCCAACAAACAACCGGACAGTCAAAAACCGGGGCCAACGTCCTGACTTTC. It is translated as CASSQQTTGQSKTGANVLTF.

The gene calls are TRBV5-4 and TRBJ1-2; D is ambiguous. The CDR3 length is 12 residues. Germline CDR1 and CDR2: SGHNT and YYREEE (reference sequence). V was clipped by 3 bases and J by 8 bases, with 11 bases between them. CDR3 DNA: TGTGCCAGCAGCTCTCCCGGGGAGGGCTACACCTTC. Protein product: CASSSPGEGYTF.